This T cell receptor beta chain was observed in a study of blood T cell repertoires in COVID-19. TCRdb's table, derived via immunoSEQ multiplex PCR, lists solely in-frame clones and lacks some. This table has roughly 46,000 clones, roughly four fifths appearing once. Sample share makes this clone medium-sized. Germline assignment: CDR1 MNHEY and CDR2 SVGAGI. Trimming left V 0 bases short and J 10 bases short, with 13 bases between. The CDR3 runs 15 residues. The sequenced sample consisted of peripheral blood. The chain recombines TRBV6-5 with TRBJ1-6; no clear D. This receptor was obtained from a man aged 55 to 70 with active COVID-19. The CDR3 sequence is CASSYSMDPGSPLHF. The CDR3, as DNA: TGTGCCAGCAGTTACTCGATGGACCCGGGGTCACCCCTCCACTTT.